This T cell receptor beta chain came from a study of blood T cell repertoires in COVID-19. About the study: Donors in the United States, Italy and Spain gave samples during acute or convalescent COVID-19.

Original processing notes: Amplification from reference gene primers served as the basis for estimated nucleated cell counts. The protocol was immunoSEQ multiplex PCR, while the TCRdb copy is restricted to in-frame clones and leaves out a portion. Clonal size and the V and J genes are those of that table, whereas D and trimming came from the DNA. The data show 97,000 or so clones, approximately 82% seen once. Germline CDR1 and CDR2: LNHDA and SQIVND (reference sequence). V was clipped by 6 bases and J by 6 bases; unmatched bases: 2. CDR3 size: 13 residues. V gene TRBV19 combines with J gene TRBJ1-5; 10 nucleotides match TRBD1. The receptor was derived from a man in his 70s with active or convalescent COVID-19. Sequencing was performed on peripheral blood. The CDR3: CASRGQGFQPQHF. For the CDR3, the DNA is TGTGCCAGTAGGGGACAGGGGTTTCAGCCCCAGCATTTT.